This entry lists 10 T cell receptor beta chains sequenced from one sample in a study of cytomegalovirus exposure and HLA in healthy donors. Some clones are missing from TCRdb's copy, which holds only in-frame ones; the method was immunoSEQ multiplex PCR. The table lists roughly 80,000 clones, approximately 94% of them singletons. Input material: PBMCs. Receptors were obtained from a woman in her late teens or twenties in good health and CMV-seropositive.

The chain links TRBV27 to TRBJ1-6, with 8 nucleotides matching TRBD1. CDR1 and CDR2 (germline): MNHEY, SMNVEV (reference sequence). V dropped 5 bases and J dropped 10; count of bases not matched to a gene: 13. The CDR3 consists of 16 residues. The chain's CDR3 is CASSPAMTGVRSPLHF. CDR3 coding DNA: TGTGCCAGCAGTCCCGCCATGACAGGGGTTCGATCACCCCTCCACTTT.

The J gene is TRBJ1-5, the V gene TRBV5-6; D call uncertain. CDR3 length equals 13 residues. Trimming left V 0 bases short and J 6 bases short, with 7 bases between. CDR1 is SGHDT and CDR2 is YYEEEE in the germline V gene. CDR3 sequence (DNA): TGTGCCAGCAGCTTGGCCGGTAGTCAGCCCCAGCATTTT. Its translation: CASSLAGSQPQHF.

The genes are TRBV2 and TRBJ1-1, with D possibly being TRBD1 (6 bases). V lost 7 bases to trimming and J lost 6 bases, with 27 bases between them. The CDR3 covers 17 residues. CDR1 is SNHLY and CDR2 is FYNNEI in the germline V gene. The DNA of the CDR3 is TGTGCCAGCAAGCCCCCGAAGAGAGTTAGGGGGTTCGCTGAAGCTTTCTTT. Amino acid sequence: CASKPPKRVRGFAEAFF.

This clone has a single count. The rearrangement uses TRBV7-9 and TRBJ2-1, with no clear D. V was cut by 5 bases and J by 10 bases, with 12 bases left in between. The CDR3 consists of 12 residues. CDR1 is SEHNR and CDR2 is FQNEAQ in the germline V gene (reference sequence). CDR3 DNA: TGTGCCAGCAGCCCCCTTATCCGGGAGCAGTTCTTC. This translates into CASSPLIREQFF.

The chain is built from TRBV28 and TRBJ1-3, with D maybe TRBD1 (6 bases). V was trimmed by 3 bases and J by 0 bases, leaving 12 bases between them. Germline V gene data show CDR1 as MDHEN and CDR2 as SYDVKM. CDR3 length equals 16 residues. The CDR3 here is CASSFGGAISGNTIYF. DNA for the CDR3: TGTGCCAGCAGTTTTGGGGGGGCGATCTCTGGAAACACCATATATTTT.

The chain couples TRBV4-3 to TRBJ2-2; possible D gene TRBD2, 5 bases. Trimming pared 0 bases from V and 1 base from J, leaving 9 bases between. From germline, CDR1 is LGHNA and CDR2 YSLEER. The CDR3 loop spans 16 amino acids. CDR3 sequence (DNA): TGCGCCAGCAGCCAAGACTCGCGGGTGAACACCGGGGAGCTGTTTTTT. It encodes CASSQDSRVNTGELFF.

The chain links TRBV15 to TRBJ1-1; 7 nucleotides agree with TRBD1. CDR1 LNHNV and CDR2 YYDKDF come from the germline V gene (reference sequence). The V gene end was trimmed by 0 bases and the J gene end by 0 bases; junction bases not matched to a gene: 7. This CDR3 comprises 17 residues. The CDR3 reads CATSRDQGELMNTEAFF. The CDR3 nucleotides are TGTGCCACCAGCAGAGATCAGGGGGAGCTGATGAACACTGAAGCTTTCTTT.

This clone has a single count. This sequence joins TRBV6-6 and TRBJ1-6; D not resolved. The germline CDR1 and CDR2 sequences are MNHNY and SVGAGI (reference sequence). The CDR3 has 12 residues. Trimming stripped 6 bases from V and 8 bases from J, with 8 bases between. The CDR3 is CASRAVDSPLHF. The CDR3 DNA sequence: TGTGCCAGCAGGGCGGTGGATTCACCCCTCCACTTT.

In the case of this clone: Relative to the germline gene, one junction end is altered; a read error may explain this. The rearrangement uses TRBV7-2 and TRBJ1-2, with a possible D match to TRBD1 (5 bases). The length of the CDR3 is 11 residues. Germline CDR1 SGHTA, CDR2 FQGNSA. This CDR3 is CASSLVGGIHF. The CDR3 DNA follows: TGTGCCAGCAGCTTAGTGGGGGGAATCCACTTC.

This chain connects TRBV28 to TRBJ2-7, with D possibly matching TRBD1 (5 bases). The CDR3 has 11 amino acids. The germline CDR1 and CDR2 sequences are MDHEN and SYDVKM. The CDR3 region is CGTRANYEQYF. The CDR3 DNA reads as TGTGGGACACGGGCCAACTACGAGCAGTACTTC.